This TCR beta chain came from a study of T cell responses to AZD1222 COVID-19 vaccine. Study at large: Timing groups of about 4 and about 12 weeks for second doses were pooled. Findings and caveats of the study: Mapped onto spike, vaccine-associated CD4 TCRs spanned it and were dominant at 160-218 and 743-854. Rises in breadth and depth of Spike-specific TCRs came after two AZD1222 doses.

This clone came up once. Its antigen is undetermined. Germline lookup yields CDR1 SGHTA and CDR2 FQGNSA. V shed 7 bases and J 0 bases; nucleotides not matched to a gene: 9. The CDR3 spans 16 residues. Only in-frame clones appear in the TCRdb table, and some are missing; sequencing was by immunoSEQ multiplex PCR. This table has 95,000 to 150,000 clones, approximately 86% appearing once. The gene calls are TRBV7-2 and TRBJ1-3; 7 positions agree with TRBD1. The input for sequencing was peripheral blood, taken on day 0 of AZD1222 vaccination. The clonotype comes from an adult in good health. This chain's CDR3 is CASNPPTGPSGNTIYF. The DNA for the CDR3 is TGTGCCAGCAATCCACCGACAGGGCCCTCTGGAAACACCATATATTTT.